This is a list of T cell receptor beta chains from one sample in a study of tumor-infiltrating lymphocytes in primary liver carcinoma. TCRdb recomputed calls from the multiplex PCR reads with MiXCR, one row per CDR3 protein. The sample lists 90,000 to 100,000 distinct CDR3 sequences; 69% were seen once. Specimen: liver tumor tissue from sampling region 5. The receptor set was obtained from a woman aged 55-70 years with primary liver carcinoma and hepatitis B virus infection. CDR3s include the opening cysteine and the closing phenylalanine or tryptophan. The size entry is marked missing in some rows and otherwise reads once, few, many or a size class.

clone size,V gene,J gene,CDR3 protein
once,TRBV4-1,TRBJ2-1,CASSTEAINWGEQFF
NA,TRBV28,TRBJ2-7,CASSLSDRAGEQYF
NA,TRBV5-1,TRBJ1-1,CASSLVGRRGTEAFF
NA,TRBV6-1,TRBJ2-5,CASSEAVGVETQCF
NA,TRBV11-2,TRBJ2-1,CDGSLDRVREQFF
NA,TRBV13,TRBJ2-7,CASSRGVYGQYF
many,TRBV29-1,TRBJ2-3,CSTKLLAGADTQYF
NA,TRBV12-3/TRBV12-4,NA,CASSSSGFYQAQYF
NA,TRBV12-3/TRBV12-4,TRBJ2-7,CASRLGGNEQYF
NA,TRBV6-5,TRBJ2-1,CASSYRREGRYEQFF
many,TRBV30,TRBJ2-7,CAWSDRAYEQYF
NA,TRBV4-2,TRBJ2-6,CASSRDRGRLSFSGAKVLTF
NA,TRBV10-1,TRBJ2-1,CANSGQGAAYNEQFF
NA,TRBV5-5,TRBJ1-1,CACSREFNTEAFF
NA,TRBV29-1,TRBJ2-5,CSVELAGAAPETLYF
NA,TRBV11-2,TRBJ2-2,CASNLGSNTGEPFF
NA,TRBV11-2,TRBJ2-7,CAGSLTGSGEYEQYF
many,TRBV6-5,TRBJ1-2,CASRGRQGFGYTF
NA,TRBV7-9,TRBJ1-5,CDSSLEGVKQPQHF
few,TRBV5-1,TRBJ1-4,CANSVGQVNEKLFF
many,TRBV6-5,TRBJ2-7,CASSLTSTGNKQYF
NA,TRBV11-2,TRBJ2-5,CASSYGGRTQETQYF
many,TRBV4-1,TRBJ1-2,CASSQGGTVNYGYTF
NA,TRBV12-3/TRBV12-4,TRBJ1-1,CASSRRTGLTEVFF
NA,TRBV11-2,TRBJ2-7,CASSPRQGTYEQCF
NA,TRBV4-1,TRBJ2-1,CAGSQGAGGGSYNEQFF
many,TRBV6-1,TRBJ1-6,CASTRGAENSPLHF
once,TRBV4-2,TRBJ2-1,CVSSQPGLAGGGERFF
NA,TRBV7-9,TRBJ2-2,CASNSREGQNTGELFF
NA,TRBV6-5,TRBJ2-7,CASTCRGYEQYF
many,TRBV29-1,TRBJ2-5,CSVEGGAQETQYF
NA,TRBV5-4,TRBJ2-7,CASSLRGRAYEHYF
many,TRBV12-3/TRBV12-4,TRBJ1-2,CASSRDGIYGYTF
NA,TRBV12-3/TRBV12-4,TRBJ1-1,CAGTSGPNTEAFF
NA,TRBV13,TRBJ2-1,CASSSPTPLRSYYNEQFF
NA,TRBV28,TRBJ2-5,CASSLQGSETQYF
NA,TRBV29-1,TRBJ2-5,CSHSGSAEETQYF
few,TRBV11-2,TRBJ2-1,CASSQPGQKYSEQFF
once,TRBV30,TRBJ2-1,CAWRLAGGNKQFF
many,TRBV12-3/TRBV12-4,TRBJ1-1,CASSLRGGAIGNTEAFF
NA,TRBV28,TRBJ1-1,CASSLLGGQAFF
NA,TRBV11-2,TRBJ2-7,CASSRDRVVHEQYF
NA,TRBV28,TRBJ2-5,CASSPLAGGLGTQYF
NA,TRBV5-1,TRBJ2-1,CASSLDAQYNDQFF
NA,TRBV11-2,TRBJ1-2,CTSSLEHANYGYTF
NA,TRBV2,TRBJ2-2,CASREITGELFF
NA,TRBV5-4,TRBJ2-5,CASGGLLAGEETQYF
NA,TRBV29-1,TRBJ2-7,CSVAPVSYELYF
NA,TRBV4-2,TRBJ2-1,CASSPRGTSGDYNEQLF
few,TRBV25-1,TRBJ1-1,CASRGIGTNTEAFF
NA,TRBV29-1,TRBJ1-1,CNVRQDGNTEAFF
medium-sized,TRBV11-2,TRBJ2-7,CASSSRTVSEQYF
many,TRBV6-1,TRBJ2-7,CASRAPGQGDYEQYF
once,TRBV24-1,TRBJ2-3,CTTSDVGASGRPDTLYF
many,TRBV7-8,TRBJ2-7,CASSPRHREQYF
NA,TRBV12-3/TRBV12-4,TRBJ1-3,CAGSLRGARNIIYF
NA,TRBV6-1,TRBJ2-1,CASSIQGRSYNEQFF
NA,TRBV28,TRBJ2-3,CASCFHGGRGDTQYF
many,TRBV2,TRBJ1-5,CASSEGGNSPQHF